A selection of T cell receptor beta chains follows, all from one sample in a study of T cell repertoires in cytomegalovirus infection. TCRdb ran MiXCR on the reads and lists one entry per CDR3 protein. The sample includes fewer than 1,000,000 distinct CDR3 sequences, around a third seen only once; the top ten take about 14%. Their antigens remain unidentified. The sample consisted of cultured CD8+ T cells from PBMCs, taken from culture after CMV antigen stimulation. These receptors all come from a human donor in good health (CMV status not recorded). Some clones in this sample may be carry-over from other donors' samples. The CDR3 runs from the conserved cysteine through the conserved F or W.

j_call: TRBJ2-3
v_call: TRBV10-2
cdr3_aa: CASIDAGSTDTQYF

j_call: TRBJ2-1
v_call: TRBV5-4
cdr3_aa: CASSSQGFFYNEQFF

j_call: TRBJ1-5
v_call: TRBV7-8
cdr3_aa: CASAAYRGDQPQHF

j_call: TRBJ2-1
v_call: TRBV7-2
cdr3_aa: CASSLGSGWSSYNEQFF

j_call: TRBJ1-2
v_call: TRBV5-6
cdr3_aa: CASSLGVDHYGYTF

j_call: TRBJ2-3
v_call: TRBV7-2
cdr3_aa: CASILLGTGTGWWDTQYF

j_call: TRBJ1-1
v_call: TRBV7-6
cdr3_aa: CASSHFLDSWNTEAFF

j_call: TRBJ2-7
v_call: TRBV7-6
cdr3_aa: CASSYGTNAYEQYF

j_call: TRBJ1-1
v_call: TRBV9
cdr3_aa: CASSGTGGLFPEAFF

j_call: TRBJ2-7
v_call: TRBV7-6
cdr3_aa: CASSPGPFSYEQYF

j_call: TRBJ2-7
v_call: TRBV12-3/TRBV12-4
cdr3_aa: CASRVQGPRDSEQYF

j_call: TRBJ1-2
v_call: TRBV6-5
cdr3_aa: CASSYGAYSRGDDGYTF

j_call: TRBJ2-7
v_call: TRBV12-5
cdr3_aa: CASGPRNEQYF

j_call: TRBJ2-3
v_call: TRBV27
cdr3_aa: CASSRIGGTDTQYF

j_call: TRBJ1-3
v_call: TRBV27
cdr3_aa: CASSLGPPWSGNTIYF

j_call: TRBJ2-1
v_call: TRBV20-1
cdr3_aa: CSARIAGGSSYNEQFF

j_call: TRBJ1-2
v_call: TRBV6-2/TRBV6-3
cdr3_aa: CASSYSGENYGYTF